The 7 T cell receptor beta chains given below trace back to one sample, sequenced in a study of T cell responses to AZD1222 COVID-19 vaccine. Sequencing used immunoSEQ multiplex PCR; TCRdb keeps in-frame clones, though not all of them. The sample lists 100,000 to 150,000 clones; 75% to 95% were seen once. The sample in question was peripheral blood, obtained 28 days after the second dose of the MenACWY control vaccine. The receptors stem from an adult who received the MenACWY meningococcal vaccine as a control.

The chain employs TRBV25-1 and TRBJ2-5, with 7 bases aligning to TRBD2. Germline values: CDR1 MGHDK, CDR2 SYGVNS. Germline trimming cut 6 bases from V and 1 base from J; bases unmatched to any gene: 11. The CDR3 is 16 residues long. The CDR3, as DNA: TGTGCCAGCAGCCAGGGAGGGTTGGGAATCCAAGAGACCCAGTACTTC. This translates into CASSQGGLGIQETQYF.

The rearrangement links TRBV5-4 to TRBJ2-2, with TRBD2 identical over 9 bases. Germline values: CDR1 SGHNT, CDR2 YYREEE (reference sequence). The CDR3 is 15 residues long. Trimming cost V 4 bases and J 7 bases; bases outside gene matches: 8. The CDR3 coding sequence is TGTGCCAGCAGCCTGCCTAGCGGGGATAGCGGGGAGCTGTTTTTT. It is translated as CASSLPSGDSGELFF.

The V call is TRBV6-6, the J call TRBJ2-7; unclear D gene. Germline CDR1 is MNHNY and CDR2 is SVGAGI (reference sequence). This CDR3 comprises 14 residues. The V and J ends lost 7 bases and 0 bases respectively, with 13 bases between them. CDR3 amino acids: CASKFAVSSYEQYF. Written as DNA, the CDR3 is TGTGCCAGCAAATTCGCCGTGAGCTCCTACGAGCAGTACTTC.

The rearrangement links TRBV1 to TRBJ1-6; the DNA was not used to check the table's D call, TRBD1. TRBV1 is noted as a pseudogene. This CDR3 spans 17 amino acids. CDR3 protein: CTSSQDGSGGYDSPLHF. The CDR3 DNA reads as TGCACCAGCAGCCAAGATGGTTCAGGGGGTTATGATTCACCCCTCCACTTT.

This chain connects TRBV10-3 to TRBJ2-1; a weak D match, TRBD1 (6 bases). V shed 6 bases and J shed 6 bases, with 24 bases lying between them. CDR1 and CDR2 from the germline V gene are ENHRY and SYGVKD. This CDR3 contains 17 residues. The CDR3 region has the DNA TGTGCCATCAGCGATGGACAGTCTTTTAGGACTCTCAATGAGCAGTTCTTC. Amino acid sequence: CAISDGQSFRTLNEQFF.

V is TRBV3-1 (or the pseudogene TRBV3-2) and J is TRBJ2-3; D is possibly TRBD2 (5 bases). The CDR3 runs 12 residues. Trimming left V 4 bases short and J 5 bases short, with 7 bases between. Germline V gives CDR1 LGHDT, CDR2 YNNKEL (reference sequence). As DNA, the CDR3 is TGTGCCAGCAGCCCCGGAGGAGATACGCAGTATTTT. This encodes CASSPGGDTQYF.

The rearrangement links TRBV5-1 to TRBJ2-3, with a weak D call TRBD2 (7 bases). V lost 1 base to trimming and J lost 3 bases, with 15 bases between them. Germline CDR1 and CDR2: SGHRS and YFSETQ. This CDR3 is 16 amino acids long. The DNA for the CDR3 is TGCGCCAGCAGCTTGTGGGAGGGGGGACTTACAGATACGCAGTATTTT. Its protein is CASSLWEGGLTDTQYF. Together with reference TRBV5-1 and TRBJ2-3, the CDR3 gives the full variable domain: KAGVTQTPRYLIKTRGQQVTLSCSPISGHRSVSWYQQTPGQGLQFLFEYFSETQRNKGNFPGRFSGRQFSNSRSEMNVSTLELGDSALYLCASSLWEGGLTDTQYFGPGTRLTVL.